Given below is one T cell receptor beta chain in context. The entry originates in a study of T cells expressing NK-cell markers. Germline V gene sequence: CDR1 LNHNV, CDR2 YYDKDF (reference sequence). The CDR3 consists of 15 residues. From the 5' RACE reads, TCRdb lists one entry per CDR3 protein and no DNA. The table lists fewer than 300,000 distinct CDR3 sequences. The sample taken for sequencing was blood T cells: a sorted CD56 or NKG2C T cell subset, CD4+ or CD8+ T cells, or bulk PBMC T cells (not recorded which). The chain couples TRBV15 to TRBJ2-3. The TCR sequence derives from a woman between 18 and 69 years old in good health. The CDR3 reads CATSRRRASTDTQYF.